The 26 T cell receptor beta chains given below trace back to one sample, sequenced in a study of human T cells and chemical hapten exposure (TCRdb year 2021). Libraries were built with RACE. This sample was sequenced with a NextSeq 500. The raw public reads went through TCRdb reprocessing: fastp at Q25, MiXCR clone calling, in-frame beta chains kept. One record per CDR3 amino acid sequence lists the most common genes and DNA. The sample records 210,000 or so distinct CDR3 sequences, 20% to 25% of which are singletons. The ten biggest clones cover 2% to 2.5% of the sample. The time point label of this sample denotes: patch test 3, about 24 weeks after DPC sensitization. The sample's treatment or condition label, decoded: therapeutic diphenylcyclopropenone sensitization with weekly scalp DPC. Sequences were derived from whole blood, sampled in connection with sensitization to the hapten diphenylcyclopropenone (DPC). All receptors come from a woman aged 40 to 50 with alopecia areata. Some clones in this sample may be carry-over from other donors' samples.

This clonotype has a handful of counts. The CDR3 loop is CSLTRGTSGDTDTQYF. The CDR3 coding sequence is TGCAGCCTCACGAGGGGGACTAGCGGGGACACAGATACGCAGTATTTT. The rearrangement joins TRBV20-1 to TRBJ2-3, with 13 bases matching TRBD2. The CDR3 totals 16 residues. CDR1 is DFQATT and CDR2 is SNEGSKA in the germline V gene (reference sequence).

The V and J genes are TRBV12-3 or TRBV12-4 and TRBJ1-1; possibly TRBD1 for D (5 bases). The CDR3 is made up of 13 amino acids. V was pared by 6 bases and J by 6 bases, with 14 bases between. The CDR3 reads CASSQLGGAEAFF. The CDR3 nucleotides read TGTGCCAGCAGCCAGCTCGGGGGTGCTGAAGCTTTCTTT.

This clonotype was seen more than once but under ten times. V is TRBV4-2 and J is TRBJ1-1; D call uncertain. V was cut by 1 base and J by 0 bases, with 12 bases left in between. Germline CDR1 and CDR2: LGHNA and YNFKEQ. The CDR3 is 16 residues long. The CDR3 DNA reads as TGTGCCAGCAGCCAAGCTCTAGGGCCGATGAACACTGAAGCTTTCTTT. This translates into CASSQALGPMNTEAFF.

This clonotype was found a few times. The rearrangement joins TRBV5-1 to TRBJ1-2; a possible D gene is TRBD1 (5 bases). This CDR3 region has 14 residues. V was trimmed by 4 bases and J by 1 base, leaving 11 bases between them. Germline V gene lookup returns CDR1 SGHRS and CDR2 YFSETQ. CDR3 region: CASSKTTVNYGYTF. The CDR3 bases are TGCGCCAGCAGCAAAACGACAGTTAACTATGGCTACACCTTC.

This clonotype occurred a few times. V is TRBV10-3 and J is TRBJ2-5, with D possibly being TRBD1 or TRBD2 (5 bases each). CDR1 and CDR2 from the germline V gene are ENHRY and SYGVKD. The CDR3 extends over 12 amino acids. V lost 8 bases, J lost 5 bases, and 12 bases lay in between. The CDR3: CAIGRDGETQYF. The CDR3 coding sequence is TGTGCCATCGGCAGGGACGGGGAGACCCAGTACTTC.

The CDR3 nucleotides read TGTGCCAGCAGGGGCCCAACTAATGAAAAACTGTTTTTT. Encoded protein: CASRGPTNEKLFF. The rearrangement uses TRBV2 and TRBJ1-4, with unresolved D. The V gene's germline CDR1 is SNHLY and CDR2 FYNNEI. The CDR3 spans 13 residues. V lost 6 bases, J lost 0 bases, and 5 bases lay in between.

Only a few counts were recorded for this clonotype. This chain connects TRBV28 to TRBJ2-6; 10 nucleotides match TRBD1. The CDR3 spans 18 residues. The ends lost 6 bases at V and 0 bases at J; junction bases unmatched: 8. Per the germline V gene, CDR1 is MDHEN and CDR2 is SYDVKM. CDR3 sequence reads: CASSPRQGARSGANVLTF. CDR3 bases: TGTGCCAGCAGCCCCCGACAGGGGGCCCGCTCTGGGGCCAACGTCCTGACTTTC.

J is TRBJ2-1 and V is TRBV9; TRBD2 matches 10 bases. This CDR3 has 18 residues. After removal of 0 bases from V and 1 base from J, the junction contained 7 bases not matched to a gene. Per germline, CDR1 SGDLS and CDR2 YYNGEE. The CDR3 DNA reads TGTGCCAGCAGCGTAGAGGGGCTAGCGGGAGCTTCCTACAATGAGCAGTTCTTC. It encodes CASSVEGLAGASYNEQFF.

The genes are TRBV7-9 and TRBJ2-7, with D perhaps TRBD2 (6 bases). Trimming pared 4 bases from V and 1 base from J, leaving 20 bases between. The length of the CDR3 is 17 residues. Germline V CDR1 and CDR2: SEHNR, FQNEAQ (reference sequence). CDR3 nucleotide sequence: TGTGCCAGCAGCTCCAACCCTGGGCGGGACGTTTCCTACGAGCAGTACTTC. Its protein is CASSSNPGRDVSYEQYF.

V gene TRBV27 combines with J gene TRBJ2-7; TRBD2 matches 9 bases. After removal of 5 bases from V and 6 bases from J, the junction contained 11 bases not matched to a gene. This CDR3 spans 15 amino acids. Per germline, CDR1 MNHEY and CDR2 SMNVEV (reference sequence). In DNA form, the CDR3 reads TGTGCCAGCAGTCCGTACTGGCGGGAGGGCCCCGAGCAGTACTTC. Protein sequence: CASSPYWREGPEQYF.

The V and J genes are TRBV7-8 and TRBJ1-2; D possibly corresponds to TRBD1 (6 bases). V gave up 0 bases and J gave up 8 bases, with 10 bases separating them. Germline CDR1 and CDR2: SGHVS and FQNEAQ. The length of the CDR3 is 13 residues. CDR3 residues: CASSLAGAGGYTF. In DNA, the CDR3 is TGTGCCAGCAGCTTAGCGGGGGCAGGAGGCTACACCTTC. Using reference TRBV7-8 and TRBJ1-2 for the parts outside the CDR3, the full variable domain is GAGVSQSPRYKVAKRGQDVALRCDPISGHVSLFWYQQALGQGPEFLTYFQNEAQLDKSGLPSDRFFAERPEGSVSTLKIQRTQQEDSAVYLCASSLAGAGGYTFGSGTRLTVV.

The chain links TRBV20-1 to TRBJ2-7; 10 bases agree with TRBD2. Germline V gene sequence: CDR1 DFQATT, CDR2 SNEGSKA (reference sequence). The CDR3 loop spans 19 amino acids. J lost 2 bases, V lost 0 bases, and 16 bases had no gene match. The CDR3 coding sequence is TGCAGTGCTAGAGATAGGCTAACTAGCGGGGCGGGCGGGCCCTACGAGCAGTACTTC. Amino acid sequence: CSARDRLTSGAGGPYEQYF.

This chain uses TRBV5-1 with TRBJ2-1; 8 positions match TRBD2. V gave up 2 bases and J gave up 8 bases; unmatched junction bases: 12. This CDR3 is built from 16 residues. From germline, CDR1 is SGHRS and CDR2 YFSETQ. The CDR3 loop reads CASSFTAAGVVDEQFF. The CDR3 DNA reads as TGCGCCAGCAGCTTTACCGCAGCGGGAGTGGTGGATGAGCAGTTCTTC.

V usage is TRBV20-1 and J usage is TRBJ2-3; D possibly corresponds to TRBD2 (6 bases). V was cut by 5 bases and J by 3 bases, with 12 bases left in between. CDR3 size: 13 residues. The germline V gene has CDR1 DFQATT and CDR2 SNEGSKA (reference sequence). CDR3 in DNA: TGCAGTGCTCCACTAGCTGAAACAGATACGCAGTATTTT. Its translation is CSAPLAETDTQYF.

V usage is TRBV6-2 or TRBV6-3 and J usage is TRBJ2-1; 9 positions agree with TRBD1. The V segment lost 6 bases and the J segment 9 bases; nucleotides outside the gene matches: 6. This CDR3 region has 13 residues. Germline-derived CDR1 and CDR2 are MNHEY and SVGEGT. The CDR3 nucleotides are TGTGCCAGCAGAAGAACAGGGGGCAGTGAGCAGTTCTTC. Translating gives CASRRTGGSEQFF.

The genes are TRBV20-1 and TRBJ2-7; a possible D gene is TRBD1 (7 bases). CDR3 length: 13 residues. Germline V gives CDR1 DFQATT, CDR2 SNEGSKA (reference sequence). Trimming stripped 4 bases from V and 0 bases from J, with 10 bases between. The CDR3 region is CSATQGGSYEQYF. Written as DNA, the CDR3 is TGCAGTGCTACGCAGGGGGGCTCCTACGAGCAGTACTTC.

This rearrangement joins TRBV6-4 to TRBJ1-1, with D perhaps matching TRBD1 (6 bases). Trimming took 3 bases from V and 3 from J, leaving 17 bases between them. This CDR3 has 16 amino acids. Germline-derived CDR1 and CDR2 are MRHNA and SNTAGT. The CDR3: CASSEQGKQIDTEAFF. In DNA form, the CDR3 reads TGTGCCAGCAGTGAACAGGGAAAACAAATCGACACTGAAGCTTTCTTT.

The genes are TRBV10-3 and TRBJ2-1; no clear D. The CDR3 consists of 14 residues. Trimming pared 3 bases from V and 0 bases from J, leaving 6 bases between. CDR1 is ENHRY, CDR2 SYGVKD, per germline. The CDR3, as DNA: TGTGCCATCAGTGACTGGAACTCCTACAATGAGCAGTTCTTC. Protein sequence: CAISDWNSYNEQFF.

The V gene is TRBV5-1, the J gene TRBJ2-1; 15 bases match TRBD2. CDR3 length: 17 amino acids. The germline gives CDR1 SGHRS, CDR2 YFSETQ. With 1 base clipped from V and 4 bases from J, the junction kept 3 bases outside the gene matches. The CDR3 bases are TGCGCCAGCAGCTTGTGGACTAGCGGGAGGGGATACAATGAGCAGTTCTTC. It encodes CASSLWTSGRGYNEQFF.

This clonotype was counted only a few times. The gene calls are TRBV6-2 or TRBV6-3 and TRBJ1-1; D is ambiguous. Per germline, CDR1 MNHEY and CDR2 SVGEGT. V was clipped by 5 bases and J by 0 bases, with 10 bases between them. The CDR3 runs to 14 residues. The CDR3 region has the DNA TGTGCCAGCAGTCGAGTCTCAGTGAACACTGAAGCTTTCTTT. Protein: CASSRVSVNTEAFF.

This clonotype was observed a handful of times. The chain has TRBV20-1 and TRBJ2-7, with D possibly matching TRBD2 (5 bases). The V end was cut by 4 bases, the J end by 3 bases, with 13 bases between. This CDR3 has 13 amino acids. Germline V gene data show CDR1 as DFQATT and CDR2 as SNEGSKA (reference sequence). As DNA, the CDR3 is TGCAGTGCTATTGGACTGAAGAACTACGAGCAGTACTTC. Residues: CSAIGLKNYEQYF.

The chain couples TRBV15 to TRBJ2-1, with a weak D call TRBD2 (5 bases). The CDR3 sequence is 14 residues long. Looked up from germline, CDR1 is LNHNV and CDR2 is YYDKDF (reference sequence). V was clipped by 5 bases and J by 6 bases, with 14 bases between them. CDR3 in DNA: TGTGCCACCAGCGGACTGACTGATATCAATGAGCAGTTCTTC. As protein: CATSGLTDINEQFF.

Many counts were recorded for this clonotype. The V gene is TRBV7-2, the J gene TRBJ2-3, with 11 bases that match TRBD2. The V segment lost 6 bases and the J segment 3 bases; nucleotides outside the gene matches: 5. Per germline, CDR1 SGHTA and CDR2 FQGNSA. This CDR3 has 15 amino acids. In DNA form, the CDR3 reads TGTGCCAGCAGTCAACTAGCGGGAGTAACAGATACGCAGTATTTT. This gives the protein CASSQLAGVTDTQYF.

The J gene is TRBJ2-1, the V gene TRBV6-2 or TRBV6-3, with 9 positions matching TRBD2. Germline assignment: CDR1 MNHEY and CDR2 SVGEGT. The CDR3 loop spans 14 amino acids. Unmatched junction bases numbered 2, after V lost 7 bases and J lost 1 base. CDR3 residues: CASTAGGSYNEQFF. The CDR3 bases are TGTGCCAGCACCGCGGGAGGGTCCTACAATGAGCAGTTCTTC.

This clonotype turned up a few times. This chain links TRBV28 with TRBJ2-5; TRBD1 is a possible D gene (6 bases). The germline gives CDR1 MDHEN, CDR2 SYDVKM. The length of the CDR3 is 14 residues. V was pared by 5 bases and J by 1 base, with 11 bases between. The CDR3 spells CASSPQGPQETQYF. The CDR3 DNA follows: TGTGCCAGCAGTCCACAGGGCCCCCAAGAGACCCAGTACTTC.

The chain is built from TRBV12-3 or TRBV12-4 and TRBJ2-7; 8 nucleotides line up with TRBD2. Losses at the gene ends were 7 bases for V and 3 bases for J; bases not matched to a gene: 8. The CDR3 has 14 amino acids. In nucleotides, the CDR3 is TGTGCCAGCACCCTCGGGCTAGCGGGCTACGAGCAGTACTTC. Amino acid sequence: CASTLGLAGYEQYF.